The sequence of this T cell receptor beta chain was determined in a study of T cell repertoires in cytomegalovirus infection. Study findings and constraints: The study found HLA-C-restricted CMV-specific TCR beta clonotypes dominating the ex vivo response.

Points on this clonotype: Its antigen is undetermined.

Trimming took 8 bases from V and 6 from J; bases not matched to a gene: 6. Germline values: CDR1 LNHDA, CDR2 SQIVND (reference sequence). The CDR3 is made up of 13 amino acids. MiXCR, run by TCRdb on the reads, gives a single entry per CDR3 protein. The profile shows fewer than 650,000 distinct CDR3 sequences, 40% of them singletons. Here the sequenced sample was cultured PBMCs, taken from culture after CMV antigen stimulation. This TCR was recovered from a human donor in good health (CMV status not recorded). Some clones in this sample may be carry-over from other donors' samples. The chain recombines TRBV19 with TRBJ1-1, with 10 nucleotides matching TRBD1. DNA of the CDR3: TGTGCCAGTTCGACAGGGGGCTCGTCTGAAGCTTTCTTT. Its translation: CASSTGGSSEAFF.